One sample yielded the 8 T cell receptor beta chains listed below, sequenced in a study of a mutant IDH1 vaccine in newly diagnosed glioma. Time point reported: baseline, week 1 (first vaccination visit). Treatment reported: pre-vaccination baseline after standard-of-care therapy. The protocol was immunoSEQ multiplex PCR, while the TCRdb copy is restricted to in-frame clones and leaves out a portion. The sample includes 50,000 to 65,000 clones, roughly 80% of them seen just once. This sample comprised PBMCs, obtained from a glioma patient treated with radiotherapy, temozolomide or both. These receptors were obtained from a man aged 18 to 29 with glioma.

The gene calls are TRBV4-3 and TRBJ2-2; D tentatively reads TRBD1 or TRBD2 (5 bases each). Trimming removed 0 bases from V and 4 bases from J, with 12 bases in between. Germline values: CDR1 LGHNA, CDR2 YSLEER. The CDR3 totals 16 residues. The CDR3 DNA reads as TGCGCCAGCAGCCAAGAGAGAGGGGTTGGCACCGGGGAGCTGTTTTTT. This sequence encodes CASSQERGVGTGELFF.

The V gene is TRBV5-1, the J gene TRBJ1-2, with D maybe TRBD1 (5 bases). The CDR3 is made up of 13 amino acids. Germline values: CDR1 SGHRS, CDR2 YFSETQ. With 4 bases removed from V and 8 bases from J, the gap between germline ends came to 15 bases. CDR3 sequence: CASSPQEPRGYTF. The CDR3, as DNA: TGCGCCAGCAGCCCACAGGAGCCGAGAGGCTACACCTTC.

The chain employs TRBV5-1 and TRBJ1-2, with D maybe TRBD1 (6 bases). CDR3 length: 13 amino acids. V was clipped by 3 bases and J by 2 bases, with 8 bases between them. CDR1 SGHRS and CDR2 YFSETQ come from the germline V gene. The CDR3 DNA sequence: TGCGCCAGCAGCTCGACAGGAAACTATGGCTACACCTTC. Translating gives CASSSTGNYGYTF.

The V gene is TRBV11-2, the J gene TRBJ2-2; unclear D gene. The CDR3 spans 16 residues. With 5 bases removed from V and 0 bases from J, the gap between germline ends came to 13 bases. Germline-derived CDR1 and CDR2 are SGHAT and FQNNGV. The CDR3 loop is CASSPVEITNTGELFF. In DNA form, the CDR3 reads TGTGCCAGCAGCCCCGTAGAAATAACGAACACCGGGGAGCTGTTTTTT.

The genes are TRBV13 and TRBJ1-2, with 7 bases lining up with TRBD1. V was clipped by 1 base and J by 2 bases; unmatched bases: 4. CDR1 and CDR2 from the germline V gene are PRHDT and FYEKMQ (reference sequence). This CDR3 is built from 15 residues. The CDR3 is CASSLDGQVNYGYTF. CDR3 coding DNA: TGTGCCAGCAGCTTAGACGGACAGGTAAACTATGGCTACACCTTC. Together with reference TRBV13 and TRBJ1-2, the CDR3 gives the full variable domain: AAGVIQSPRHLIKEKRETATLKCYPIPRHDTVYWYQQGPGQDPQFLISFYEKMQSDKGSIPDRFSAQQFSDYHSELNMSSLELGDSALYFCASSLDGQVNYGYTFGSGTRLTVV.

This chain uses TRBV7-2 with TRBJ1-1, with a possible D match to TRBD1 (5 bases). Trimming removed 1 base at V and 0 bases at J, with 15 bases between. Germline V gives CDR1 SGHTA, CDR2 FQGNSA. There are 17 residues in the CDR3. CDR3 protein: CASSLVMGRPMNTEAFF. The CDR3 coding sequence is TGTGCCAGCAGCTTAGTTATGGGGCGACCGATGAACACTGAAGCTTTCTTT.

The gene calls are TRBV9 and TRBJ2-2; a possible D gene is TRBD2 (6 bases). From germline, CDR1 is SGDLS and CDR2 YYNGEE. The CDR3 runs to 16 residues. Trimming shortened V by 0 bases and J by 2 bases, and 11 bases separated the two germline ends. In DNA form, the CDR3 reads TGTGCCAGCAGCGTAGCTACTAGCCCAAACACCGGGGAGCTGTTTTTT. Its protein product is CASSVATSPNTGELFF.

The chain carries TRBV5-6 and TRBJ1-2; no clear D. With 2 bases removed from V and 7 bases from J, the gap between germline ends came to 6 bases. Germline V lookup: CDR1 SGHDT, CDR2 YYEEEE. This CDR3 has 11 residues. The CDR3, as DNA: TGTGCCAGCAGCTTTGGTTTTGGCTACACCTTC. Protein: CASSFGFGYTF.